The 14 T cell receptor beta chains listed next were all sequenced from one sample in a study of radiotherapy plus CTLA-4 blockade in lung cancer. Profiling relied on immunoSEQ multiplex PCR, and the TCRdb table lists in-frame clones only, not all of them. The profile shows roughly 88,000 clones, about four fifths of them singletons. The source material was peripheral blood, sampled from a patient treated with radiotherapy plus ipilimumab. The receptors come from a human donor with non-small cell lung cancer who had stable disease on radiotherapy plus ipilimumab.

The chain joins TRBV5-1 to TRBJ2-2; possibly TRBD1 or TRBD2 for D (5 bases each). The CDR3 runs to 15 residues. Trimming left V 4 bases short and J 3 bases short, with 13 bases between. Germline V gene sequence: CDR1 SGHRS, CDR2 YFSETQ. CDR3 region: CASSRDRVDTGELFF. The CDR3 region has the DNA TGCGCCAGCAGCCGGGACCGGGTAGACACCGGGGAGCTGTTTTTT.

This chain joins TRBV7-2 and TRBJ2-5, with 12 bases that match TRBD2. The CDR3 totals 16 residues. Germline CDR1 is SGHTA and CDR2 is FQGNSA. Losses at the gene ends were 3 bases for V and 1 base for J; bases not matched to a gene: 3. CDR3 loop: CASSFTSGGIQETQYF. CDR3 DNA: TGTGCCAGCAGCTTTACTAGCGGGGGGATCCAAGAGACCCAGTACTTC. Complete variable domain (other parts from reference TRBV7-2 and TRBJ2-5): GAGVSQSPSNKVTEKGKDVELRCDPISGHTALYWYRQSLGQGLEFLIYFQGNSAPDKSGLPSDRFSAERTGGSVSTLTIQRTQQEDSAVYLCASSFTSGGIQETQYFGPGTRLLVL.

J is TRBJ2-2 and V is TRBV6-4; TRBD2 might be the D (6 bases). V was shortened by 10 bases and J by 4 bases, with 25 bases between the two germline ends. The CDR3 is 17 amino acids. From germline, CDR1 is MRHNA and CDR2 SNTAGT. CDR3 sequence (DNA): TGTGCCACCCCCCCACTTGTAGCGGAAGTAGGCACCGGGGAGCTGTTTTTT. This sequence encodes CATPPLVAEVGTGELFF.

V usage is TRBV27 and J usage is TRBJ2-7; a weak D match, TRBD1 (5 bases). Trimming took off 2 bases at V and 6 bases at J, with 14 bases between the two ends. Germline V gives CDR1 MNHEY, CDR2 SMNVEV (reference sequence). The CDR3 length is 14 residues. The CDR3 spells CASSLIAGLGEQYF. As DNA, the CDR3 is TGTGCCAGCAGTTTAATTGCAGGGTTGGGCGAGCAGTACTTC.

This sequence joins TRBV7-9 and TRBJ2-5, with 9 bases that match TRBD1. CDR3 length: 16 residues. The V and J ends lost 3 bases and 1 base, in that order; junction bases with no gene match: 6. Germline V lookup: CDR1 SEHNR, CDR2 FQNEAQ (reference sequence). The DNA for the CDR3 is TGTGCCAGCAGCTTCGGACAGGGGAGCGGCCAAGAGACCCAGTACTTC. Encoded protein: CASSFGQGSGQETQYF.

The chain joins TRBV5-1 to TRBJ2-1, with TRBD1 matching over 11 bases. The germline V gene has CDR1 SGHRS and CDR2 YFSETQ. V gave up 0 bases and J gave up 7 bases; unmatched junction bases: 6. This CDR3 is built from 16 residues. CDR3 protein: CASSLGTGGAINEQFF. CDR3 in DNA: TGCGCCAGCAGCTTGGGGACAGGGGGCGCTATTAATGAGCAGTTCTTC.

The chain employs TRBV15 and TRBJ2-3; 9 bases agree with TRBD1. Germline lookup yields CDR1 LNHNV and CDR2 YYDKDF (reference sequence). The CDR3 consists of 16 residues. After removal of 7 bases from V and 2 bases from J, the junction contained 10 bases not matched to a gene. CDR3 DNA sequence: TGTGCCACCAAATCCGGGACAGGGTCCAACACAGATACGCAGTATTTT. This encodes CATKSGTGSNTDTQYF.

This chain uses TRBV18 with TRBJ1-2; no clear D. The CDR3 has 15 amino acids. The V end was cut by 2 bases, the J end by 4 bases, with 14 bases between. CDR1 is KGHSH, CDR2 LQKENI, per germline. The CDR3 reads CASSPEGSARYGYTF. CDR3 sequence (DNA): TGTGCCAGCTCACCAGAAGGATCCGCCCGCTATGGCTACACCTTC.

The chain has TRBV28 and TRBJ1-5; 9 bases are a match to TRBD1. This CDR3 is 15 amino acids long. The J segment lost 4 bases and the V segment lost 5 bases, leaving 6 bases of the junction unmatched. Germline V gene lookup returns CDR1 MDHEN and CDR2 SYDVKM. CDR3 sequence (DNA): TGTGCCAGCAGTCCACAGGGGGCTGGGAATCAGCCCCAGCATTTT. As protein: CASSPQGAGNQPQHF.

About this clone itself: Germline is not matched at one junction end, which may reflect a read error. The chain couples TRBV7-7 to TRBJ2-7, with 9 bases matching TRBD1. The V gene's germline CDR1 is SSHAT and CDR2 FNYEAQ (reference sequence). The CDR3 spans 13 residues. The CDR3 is CASSRDRVGEQYF. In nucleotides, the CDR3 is TGTGCTAGCAGCCGGGACAGGGTGGGCGAGCAGTACTTC.

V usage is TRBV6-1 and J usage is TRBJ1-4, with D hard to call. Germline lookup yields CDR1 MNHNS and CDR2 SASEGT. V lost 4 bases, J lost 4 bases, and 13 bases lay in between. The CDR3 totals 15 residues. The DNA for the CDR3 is TGTGCCAGCAGTGCACAACGGGCCTTTAATGAAAAACTGTTTTTT. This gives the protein CASSAQRAFNEKLFF.

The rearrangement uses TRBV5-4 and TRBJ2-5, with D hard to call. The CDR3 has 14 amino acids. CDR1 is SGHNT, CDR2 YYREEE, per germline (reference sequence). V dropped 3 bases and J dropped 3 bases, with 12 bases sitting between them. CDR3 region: CASSSSGREETQYF. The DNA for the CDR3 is TGTGCCAGCAGCTCCTCCGGTCGGGAAGAGACCCAGTACTTC.

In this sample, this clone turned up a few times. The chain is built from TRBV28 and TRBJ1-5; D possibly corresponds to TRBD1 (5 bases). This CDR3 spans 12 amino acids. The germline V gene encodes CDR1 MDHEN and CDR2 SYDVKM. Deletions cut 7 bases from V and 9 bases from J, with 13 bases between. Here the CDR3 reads CASNSGDPPQHF. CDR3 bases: TGTGCCAGCAATTCGGGGGATCCGCCCCAGCATTTT.

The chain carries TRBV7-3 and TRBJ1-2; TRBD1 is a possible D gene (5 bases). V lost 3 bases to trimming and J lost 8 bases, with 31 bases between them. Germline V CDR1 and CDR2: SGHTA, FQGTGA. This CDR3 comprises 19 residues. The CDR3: CASSLGPGRSPPDFGGYTF. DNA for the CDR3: TGTGCCAGCAGCTTGGGACCGGGACGCTCACCCCCCGATTTTGGGGGCTACACCTTC.